Below are 16 T cell receptor beta chains sequenced from a single sample in a study of blood T cells in healthy people across ages. A second PCR of roughly 7 to 11 cycles used a sample-barcoded 5' primer and a J-beta primer mix. MiXCR was run by TCRdb on the 5' RACE reads, yielding one entry per CDR3 protein. The table includes 450,000 to 700,000 distinct CDR3 sequences, 25% to 30% detected once. Specimen: blood. Every receptor here comes from an older woman in good health.

This clonotype showed up many times. The rearrangement joins TRBV29-1 to TRBJ1-4; D unresolved. Germline V lookup: CDR1 SQVTM, CDR2 ANQGSEA. The germline V and J ends were trimmed by 4 bases and 7 bases, with 10 bases remaining between them. The CDR3 sequence is 12 residues long. CDR3: CSVGGFREKLFF. As DNA, the CDR3 is TGCAGCGTTGGAGGGTTTCGTGAAAAACTGTTTTTT.

This clonotype came up a few times. Sequence at one end of the junction differs from germline and may be a read error. The chain joins TRBV18 to TRBJ2-4; tentatively, D is TRBD2 (5 bases). Germline assignment: CDR1 KGHSH and CDR2 LQKENI. The length of the CDR3 is 15 residues. CDR3 in amino acids: CACSSLGAAKNIQYF. CDR3 nucleotides: TGTGCCTGCTCATCCCTGGGAGCCGCCAAAAACATTCAGTACTTC.

The DNA of the CDR3 is TGTGCCAGCAGCTCCAAACCCCTAGCGACCAACACAGATACGCAGTATTTT. It translates to CASSSKPLATNTDTQYF. The chain is built from TRBV7-9 and TRBJ2-3; possibly TRBD2 for D (6 bases). V was pared by 4 bases and J by 2 bases, with 19 bases between. CDR3 length equals 17 residues. Germline V lookup: CDR1 SEHNR, CDR2 FQNEAQ (reference sequence).

The V gene is TRBV29-1, the J gene TRBJ2-5; D gene uncertain. V was pared by 2 bases and J by 4 bases, with 8 bases between. The CDR3 loop spans 12 amino acids. In germline, CDR1 is SQVTM, CDR2 ANQGSEA. DNA for the CDR3: TGCAGCGTTGAATCAGGTCCAGAGACCCAGTACTTC. Translated: CSVESGPETQYF.

This clonotype was counted between two and nine times. CDR3 region: CASSLLVSNTEAFF. The CDR3 DNA reads as TGCGCCAGCAGCTTGCTGGTATCGAACACTGAAGCTTTCTTT. V gene TRBV5-1 combines with J gene TRBJ1-1; D is undetermined. V was shortened by 1 base and J by 1 base, with 8 bases between the two germline ends. The germline V gene has CDR1 SGHRS and CDR2 YFSETQ. This CDR3 has 14 amino acids.

The chain couples TRBV5-1 to TRBJ2-5; D may match TRBD1 or TRBD2 (5 bases each). This CDR3 contains 15 residues. Germline lookup yields CDR1 SGHRS and CDR2 YFSETQ. V shed 4 bases and J shed 1 base, with 14 bases lying between them. The CDR3 here is CASSHGDGIQETQYF. The CDR3 DNA is TGCGCCAGCAGCCATGGGGACGGCATCCAAGAGACCCAGTACTTC.

This clonotype was counted between two and nine times. This chain connects TRBV6-1 to TRBJ1-5; possible D gene TRBD1, 5 bases. This CDR3 region has 14 residues. V was cut by 4 bases and J by 6 bases, with 13 bases left in between. Germline-derived CDR1 and CDR2 are MNHNS and SASEGT. The CDR3 sequence: CASSVGQGGQPQHF. The CDR3, as DNA: TGTGCCAGCAGTGTTGGGCAGGGAGGTCAGCCCCAGCATTTT.

About this clonotype itself: The germline gene is not matched at one end of the junction; a read error may be the cause. The chain links TRBV7-7 to TRBJ2-5; D might be TRBD2 (6 bases). There are 14 residues in the CDR3. CDR1 SSHAT and CDR2 FNYEAQ come from the germline V gene (reference sequence). CDR3 DNA: TGTGCTAGCAGCTTCGGGGGTAGCCCGAAGACCCAGTACTTC. Its protein is CASSFGGSPKTQYF.

The chain combines TRBV7-8 with TRBJ1-4, with D unresolved. Trimming took off 5 bases at V and 2 bases at J, with 9 bases between the two ends. Germline V gene lookup returns CDR1 SGHVS and CDR2 FQNEAQ. This CDR3 is built from 14 residues. The CDR3 loop is CASSRTGTNEKLFF. Here the CDR3 DNA reads TGTGCCAGCAGCAGGACTGGGACTAATGAAAAACTGTTTTTT.

This clonotype came up many times. The genes are TRBV6-2 or TRBV6-3 and TRBJ2-5; D could derive from TRBD1 or TRBD2 (5 bases each). Germline CDR1 MNHEY, CDR2 SVGEGT. Trimming removed 1 base at V and 5 bases at J, with 5 bases between. There are 12 residues in the CDR3. CDR3 in DNA: TGTGCCAGCAGTTACTGGGGGGAGACCCAGTACTTC. Its protein product is CASSYWGETQYF.

The genes are TRBV7-6 and TRBJ1-4, with D hard to call. CDR3 size: 14 residues. V was trimmed by 5 bases and J by 3 bases, leaving 10 bases between them. Germline V gene lookup returns CDR1 SGHVS and CDR2 FNYEAQ. In DNA, the CDR3 is TGTGCCAGCAGCATTAAGACGGCTAATGAAAAACTGTTTTTT. Protein: CASSIKTANEKLFF.

J is TRBJ2-1 and V is TRBV18; TRBD2 matches 9 bases. The germline CDR1 and CDR2 sequences are KGHSH and LQKENI. This CDR3 is built from 17 residues. The J segment lost 3 bases and the V segment lost 4 bases, leaving 10 bases of the junction unmatched. In nucleotides, the CDR3 is TGTGCCAGCTCACTGACGTTGTTGACTAGCGGCTACAATGAGCAGTTCTTC. The encoded protein is CASSLTLLTSGYNEQFF.

This clonotype was seen only a few times. The chain recombines TRBV27 with TRBJ1-4; D is undetermined. This CDR3 has 14 amino acids. The V and J ends lost 7 bases and 0 bases respectively, with 9 bases between them. CDR1 and CDR2 (germline): MNHEY, SMNVEV (reference sequence). The CDR3 DNA reads as TGTGCCAGCAAAATGTATTCAACTAATGAAAAACTGTTTTTT. Its protein product is CASKMYSTNEKLFF.

The V call is TRBV4-2, the J call TRBJ2-7, with D tentatively TRBD1 (6 bases). This CDR3 is 16 amino acids long. The V and J ends lost 0 bases and 2 bases respectively, with 14 bases between them. CDR1 and CDR2 (germline): LGHNA, YNFKEQ. The CDR3 loop reads CASSQEEGDTTYEQYF. The CDR3 DNA reads TGTGCCAGCAGCCAAGAGGAAGGGGACACCACCTACGAGCAGTACTTC.

This clonotype was seen ten or more times. The rearrangement joins TRBV6-1 to TRBJ1-2, with D tentatively TRBD1 (5 bases). V lost 1 base and J lost 2, with 23 bases in between. The germline gives CDR1 MNHNS, CDR2 SASEGT. The CDR3 is made up of 19 amino acids. The CDR3 is CASSEVMQGIPSRNYGYTF. In nucleotides, the CDR3 is TGTGCCAGCAGTGAAGTGATGCAGGGAATACCGTCCAGAAACTATGGCTACACCTTC.

In this sample, this clonotype turned up a few times. V is TRBV12-3 or TRBV12-4 and J is TRBJ2-5; 7 nucleotides line up with TRBD2. Unmatched junction bases numbered 8, after V lost 4 bases and J lost 6 bases. This CDR3 contains 14 residues. CDR3 loop: CASSSGGRGQTQYF. CDR3 coding DNA: TGTGCCAGCAGTTCTGGGGGGAGGGGCCAGACCCAGTACTTC.